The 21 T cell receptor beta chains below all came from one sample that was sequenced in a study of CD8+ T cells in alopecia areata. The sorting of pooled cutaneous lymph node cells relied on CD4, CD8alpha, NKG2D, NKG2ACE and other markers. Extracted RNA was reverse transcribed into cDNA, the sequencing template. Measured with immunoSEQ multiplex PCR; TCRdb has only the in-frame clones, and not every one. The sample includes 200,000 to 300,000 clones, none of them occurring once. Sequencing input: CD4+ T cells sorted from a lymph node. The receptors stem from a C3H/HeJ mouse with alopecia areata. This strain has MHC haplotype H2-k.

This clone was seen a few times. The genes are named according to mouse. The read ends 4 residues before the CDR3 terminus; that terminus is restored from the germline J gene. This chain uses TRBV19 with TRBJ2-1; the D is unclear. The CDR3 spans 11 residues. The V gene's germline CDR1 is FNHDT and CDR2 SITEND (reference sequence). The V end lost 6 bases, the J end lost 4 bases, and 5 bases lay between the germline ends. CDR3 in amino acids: CASTKYAEQFF. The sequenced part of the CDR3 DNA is TGTGCCAGCACCAAATATGCT.

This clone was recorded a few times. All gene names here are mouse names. The CDR3 is CASSATGNQDTQYF. The CDR3 bases that were read are TGTGCCAGCAGCGCGACTGGTAACCAAGAC. V is TRBV14 and J is TRBJ2-5; D is perhaps TRBD2 (6 bases). The read terminates 4 residues before the CDR3 end, so the remaining end is supplied by the germline J gene. V lost 5 bases, J lost 0 bases, and 10 bases lay in between. The germline CDR1 and CDR2 sequences are SGHDT and FRDEAV. The length of the CDR3 is 14 residues.

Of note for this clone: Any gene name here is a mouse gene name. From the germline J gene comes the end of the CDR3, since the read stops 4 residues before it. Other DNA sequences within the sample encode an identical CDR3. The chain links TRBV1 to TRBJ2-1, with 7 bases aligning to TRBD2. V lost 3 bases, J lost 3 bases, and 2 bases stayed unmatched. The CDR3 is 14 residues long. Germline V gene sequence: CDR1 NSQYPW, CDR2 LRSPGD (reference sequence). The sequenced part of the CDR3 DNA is TGCACCTGCAGTGCGGGGGGGACCTATGCT. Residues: CTCSAGGTYA. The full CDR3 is CTCSAGGTYAEQFF.

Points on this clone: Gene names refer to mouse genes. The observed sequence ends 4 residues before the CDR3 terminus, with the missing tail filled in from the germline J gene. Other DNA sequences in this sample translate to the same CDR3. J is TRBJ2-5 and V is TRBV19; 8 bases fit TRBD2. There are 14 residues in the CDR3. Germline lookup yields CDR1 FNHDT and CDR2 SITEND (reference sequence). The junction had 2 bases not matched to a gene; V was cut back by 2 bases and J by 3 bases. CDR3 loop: CASSMWGGQDTQYF. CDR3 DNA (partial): TGTGCCAGCAGTATGTGGGGGGGACAAGAC.

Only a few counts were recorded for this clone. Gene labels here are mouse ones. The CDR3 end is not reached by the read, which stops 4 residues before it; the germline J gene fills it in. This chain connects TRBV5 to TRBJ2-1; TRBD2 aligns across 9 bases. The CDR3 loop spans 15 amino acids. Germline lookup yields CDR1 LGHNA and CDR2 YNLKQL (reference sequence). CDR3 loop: CASSQTGGRETEQFF. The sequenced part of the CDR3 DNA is TGTGCCAGCAGCCAAACTGGGGGGAGGGAGACT.

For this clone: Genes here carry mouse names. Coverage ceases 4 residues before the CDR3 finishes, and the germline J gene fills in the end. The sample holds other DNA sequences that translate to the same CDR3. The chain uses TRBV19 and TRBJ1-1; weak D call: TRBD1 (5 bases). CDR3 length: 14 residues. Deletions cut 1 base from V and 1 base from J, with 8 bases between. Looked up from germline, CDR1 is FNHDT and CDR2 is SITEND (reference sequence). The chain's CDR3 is CASSITGGNTEVFF. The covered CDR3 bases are TGTGCCAGCAGTATAACTGGGGGAAACACA.

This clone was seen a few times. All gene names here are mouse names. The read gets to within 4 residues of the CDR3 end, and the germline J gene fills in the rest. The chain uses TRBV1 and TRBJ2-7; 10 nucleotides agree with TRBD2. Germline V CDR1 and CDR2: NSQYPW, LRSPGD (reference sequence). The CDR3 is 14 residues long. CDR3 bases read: TGCACCTGCAGTGCAGGACTGGGGGGAGAT. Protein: CTCSAGLGGD. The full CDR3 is CTCSAGLGGDEQYF.

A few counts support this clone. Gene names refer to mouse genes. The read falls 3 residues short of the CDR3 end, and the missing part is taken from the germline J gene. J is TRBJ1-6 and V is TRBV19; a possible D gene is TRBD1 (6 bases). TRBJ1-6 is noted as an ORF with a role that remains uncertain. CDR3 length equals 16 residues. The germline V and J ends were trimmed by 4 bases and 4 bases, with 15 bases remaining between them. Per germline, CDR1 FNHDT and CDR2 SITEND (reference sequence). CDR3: CASSPSRDNYNSPLYF. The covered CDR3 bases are TGTGCCAGCAGTCCGTCCCGGGACAATTATAATTCGCCC.

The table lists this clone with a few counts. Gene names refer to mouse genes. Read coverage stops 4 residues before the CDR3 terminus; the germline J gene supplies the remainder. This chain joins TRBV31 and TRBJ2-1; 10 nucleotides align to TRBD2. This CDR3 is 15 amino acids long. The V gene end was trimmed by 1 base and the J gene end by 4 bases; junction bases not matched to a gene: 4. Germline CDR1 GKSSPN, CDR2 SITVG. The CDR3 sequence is CAWSPPGLGYAEQFF. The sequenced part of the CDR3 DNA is TGTGCCTGGAGTCCCCCGGGACTGGGGTATGCT.

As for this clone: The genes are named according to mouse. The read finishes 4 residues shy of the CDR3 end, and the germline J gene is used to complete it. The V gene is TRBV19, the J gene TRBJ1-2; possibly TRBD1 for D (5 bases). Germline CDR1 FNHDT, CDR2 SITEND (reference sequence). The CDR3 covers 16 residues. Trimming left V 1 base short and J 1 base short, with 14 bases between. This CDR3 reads CASSIRWRRGNSDYTF. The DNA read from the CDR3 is TGTGCCAGCAGTATAAGATGGAGGAGGGGAAACTCC.

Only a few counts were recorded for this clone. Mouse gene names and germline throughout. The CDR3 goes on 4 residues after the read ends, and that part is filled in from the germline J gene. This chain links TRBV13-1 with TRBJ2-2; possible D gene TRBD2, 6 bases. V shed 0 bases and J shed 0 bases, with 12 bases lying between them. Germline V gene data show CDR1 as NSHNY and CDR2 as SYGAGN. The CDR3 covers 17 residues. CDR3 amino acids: CASSDARGLPNTGQLYF. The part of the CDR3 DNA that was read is TGTGCCAGCAGTGATGCGCGGGGACTACCAAACACCGGG.

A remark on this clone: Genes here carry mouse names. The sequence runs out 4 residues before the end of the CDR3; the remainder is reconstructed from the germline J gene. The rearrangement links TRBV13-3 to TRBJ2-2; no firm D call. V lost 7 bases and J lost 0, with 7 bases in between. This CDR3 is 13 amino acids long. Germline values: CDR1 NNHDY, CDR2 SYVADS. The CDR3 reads CASEEANTGQLYF. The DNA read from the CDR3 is TGTGCCAGCGAAGAGGCAAACACCGGG.

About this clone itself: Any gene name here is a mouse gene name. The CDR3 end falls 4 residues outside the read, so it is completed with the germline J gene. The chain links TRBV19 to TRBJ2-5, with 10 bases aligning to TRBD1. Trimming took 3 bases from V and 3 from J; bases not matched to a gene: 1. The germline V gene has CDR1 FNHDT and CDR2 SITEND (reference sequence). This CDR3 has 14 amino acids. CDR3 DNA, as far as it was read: TGTGCCAGCAGTACGGACAGGGGGCAAGAC. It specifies CASSTDRGQD. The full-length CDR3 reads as CASSTDRGQDTQYF.

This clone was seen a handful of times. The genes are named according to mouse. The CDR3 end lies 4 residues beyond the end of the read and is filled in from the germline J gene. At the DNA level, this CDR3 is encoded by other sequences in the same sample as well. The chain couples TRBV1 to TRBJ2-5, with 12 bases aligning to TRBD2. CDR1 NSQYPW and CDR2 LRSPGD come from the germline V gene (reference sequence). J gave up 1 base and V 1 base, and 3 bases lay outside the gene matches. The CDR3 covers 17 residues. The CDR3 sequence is CTCSAGLGGRDQDTQYF. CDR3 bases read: TGCACCTGCAGTGCAGGACTGGGGGGGCGGGACCAAGAC. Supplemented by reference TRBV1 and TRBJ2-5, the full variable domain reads VTLLEQNPRWRLVPRGQAVNLRCILKNSQYPWMSWYQQDLQKQLQWLFTLRSPGDKEVKSLPGADYLATRVTDTELRLQVANMSQGRTLYCTCSAGLGGRDQDTQYFGPGTRLLVL.

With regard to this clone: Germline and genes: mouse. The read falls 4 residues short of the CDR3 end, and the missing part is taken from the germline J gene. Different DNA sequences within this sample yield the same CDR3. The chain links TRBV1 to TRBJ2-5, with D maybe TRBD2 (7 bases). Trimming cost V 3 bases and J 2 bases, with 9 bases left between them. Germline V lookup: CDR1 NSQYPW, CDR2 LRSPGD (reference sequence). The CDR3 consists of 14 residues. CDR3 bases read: TGCACCTGCAGTGCTGGGGGGCGCCAAGAC. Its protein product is CTCSAGGRQD. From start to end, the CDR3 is CTCSAGGRQDTQYF.

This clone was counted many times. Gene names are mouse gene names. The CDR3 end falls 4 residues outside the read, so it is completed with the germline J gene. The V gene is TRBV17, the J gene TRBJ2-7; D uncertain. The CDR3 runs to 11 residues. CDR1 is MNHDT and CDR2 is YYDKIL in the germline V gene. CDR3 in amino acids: CASSRDDEQYF. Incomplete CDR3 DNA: TGTGCTAGCAGTAGAGATGAT.

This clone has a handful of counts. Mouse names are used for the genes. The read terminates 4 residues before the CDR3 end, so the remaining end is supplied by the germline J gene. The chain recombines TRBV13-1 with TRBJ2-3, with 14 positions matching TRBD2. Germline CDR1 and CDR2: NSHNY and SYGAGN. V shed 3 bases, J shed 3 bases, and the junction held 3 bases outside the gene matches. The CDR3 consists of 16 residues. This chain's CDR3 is CASSGDWGGAAETLYF. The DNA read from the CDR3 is TGTGCCAGCAGTGGGGACTGGGGGGGCGCGGCAGAA.

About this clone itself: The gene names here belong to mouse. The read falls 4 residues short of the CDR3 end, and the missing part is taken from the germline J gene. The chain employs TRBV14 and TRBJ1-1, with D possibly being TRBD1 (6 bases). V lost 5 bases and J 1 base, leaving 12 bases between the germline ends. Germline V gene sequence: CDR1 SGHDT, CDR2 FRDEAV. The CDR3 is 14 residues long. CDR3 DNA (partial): TGTGCCAGCAGCTTCAGGGGAGGGAACACA. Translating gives CASSFRGGNT. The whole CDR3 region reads CASSFRGGNTEVFF.

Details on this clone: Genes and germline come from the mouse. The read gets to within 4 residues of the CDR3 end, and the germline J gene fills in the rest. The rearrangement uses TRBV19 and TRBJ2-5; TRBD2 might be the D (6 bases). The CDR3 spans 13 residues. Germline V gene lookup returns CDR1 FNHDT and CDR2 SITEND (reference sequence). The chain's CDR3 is CASSPSGEDTQYF. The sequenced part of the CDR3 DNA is TGTGCCAGCAGCCCGTCTGGGGAAGAC.

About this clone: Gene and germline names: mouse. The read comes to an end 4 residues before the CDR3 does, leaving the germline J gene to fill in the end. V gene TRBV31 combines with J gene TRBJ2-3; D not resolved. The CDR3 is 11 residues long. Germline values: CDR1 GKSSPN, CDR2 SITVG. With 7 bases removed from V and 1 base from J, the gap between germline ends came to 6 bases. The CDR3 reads CASYGAETLYF. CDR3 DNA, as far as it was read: TGTGCCTCCTATGGTGCAGAA.

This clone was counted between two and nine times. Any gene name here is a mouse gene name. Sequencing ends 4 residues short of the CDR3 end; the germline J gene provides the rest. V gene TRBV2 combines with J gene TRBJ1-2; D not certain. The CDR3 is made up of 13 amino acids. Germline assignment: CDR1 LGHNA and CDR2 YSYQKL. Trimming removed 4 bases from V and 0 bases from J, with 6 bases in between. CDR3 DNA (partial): TGTGCCAGCAGCCCTACAACAAACTCC. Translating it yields CASSPTTNS. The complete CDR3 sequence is CASSPTTNSDYTF.